Shown below are 5 T cell receptor beta chains from a single sample sequenced in a study of regulatory T cells in long-lasting Graves disease. Arm-PCR of CDR3 regions with iRepertoire HTBI primers generated TCR beta libraries. One entry per CDR3 protein results from TCRdb running MiXCR on the multiplex PCR reads. This sample yields fewer than 400,000 distinct CDR3 sequences, of which 15% to 20% are seen a single time; about 39% belongs to the top ten. Time point given: newly diagnosed GD, antithyroid drugs for less than 3 months. The TCR library was made from RNA extracted from PBMCs. The sample here was peripheral blood mononuclear cells (PBMCs), taken at new diagnosis, from a patient treated with antithyroid drugs. The source is a female donor with Graves disease.

This clonotype came up a few times. The V and J genes are TRBV28 and TRBJ2-1; D gene unclear. The CDR3 is 14 amino acids. Germline CDR1 MDHEN, CDR2 SYDVKM. Trimming removed 5 bases at V and 5 bases at J, with 13 bases between. The CDR3 spells CASSSDWINNEQFF. CDR3 nucleotide sequence: TGTGCCAGCAGTAGCGACTGGATAAACAATGAGCAGTTCTTC.

This clonotype was detected ten times or more. The chain couples TRBV27 to TRBJ2-1; D uncertain. V lost 6 bases and J lost 3, with 18 bases in between. This CDR3 is built from 16 residues. The germline V gene has CDR1 MNHEY and CDR2 SMNVEV (reference sequence). CDR3 protein: CASRPRDADNYNEQFF. CDR3 bases: TGTGCCAGCAGACCCCGTGATGCTGACAACTACAATGAGCAGTTCTTC.

Concerning this clonotype: The germline gene is not matched at one end of the junction; a read error may be the cause. The chain carries TRBV11-3 and TRBJ2-3; D remains ambiguous. The germline CDR1 and CDR2 sequences are SGHNT and YENEEA. This CDR3 region has 13 residues. This chain's CDR3 is CASSSVALDMQYF. The CDR3 DNA sequence: TGTGCCAGCAGCTCAGTGGCGCTAGATATGCAGTATTTT.

The sample holds many counts of this clonotype. The chain carries TRBV11-3 and TRBJ1-1; no clear D gene. The CDR3 is 11 residues long. V lost 6 bases, J lost 11 bases, and 13 bases lay in between. Germline-derived CDR1 and CDR2 are SGHNT and YENEEA. The CDR3 coding sequence is TGTGCCAGCAGGGATATGGCGTCGGCTTTCTTT. Amino acid sequence: CASRDMASAFF.

This clonotype was found many times. V is TRBV27 and J is TRBJ1-2; no clear D. The CDR3 extends over 15 amino acids. Germline V gives CDR1 MNHEY, CDR2 SMNVEV (reference sequence). Trimming pared 5 bases from V and 4 bases from J, leaving 17 bases between. CDR3 sequence: CASSLDVGGLYGYTF. CDR3 DNA: TGTGCCAGCAGTCTCGACGTAGGAGGGCTCTATGGCTACACCTTC.